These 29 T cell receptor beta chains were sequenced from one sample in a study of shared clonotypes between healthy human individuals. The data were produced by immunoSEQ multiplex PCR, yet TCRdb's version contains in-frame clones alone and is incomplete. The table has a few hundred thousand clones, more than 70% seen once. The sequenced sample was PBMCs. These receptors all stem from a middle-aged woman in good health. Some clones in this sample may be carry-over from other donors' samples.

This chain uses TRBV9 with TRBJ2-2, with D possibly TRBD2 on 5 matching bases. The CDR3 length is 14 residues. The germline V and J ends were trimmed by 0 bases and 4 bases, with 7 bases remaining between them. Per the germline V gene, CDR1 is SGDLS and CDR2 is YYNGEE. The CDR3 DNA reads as TGTGCCAGCAGCGTAGCTACTAGCACCGGGGAGCTGTTTTTT. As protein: CASSVATSTGELFF.

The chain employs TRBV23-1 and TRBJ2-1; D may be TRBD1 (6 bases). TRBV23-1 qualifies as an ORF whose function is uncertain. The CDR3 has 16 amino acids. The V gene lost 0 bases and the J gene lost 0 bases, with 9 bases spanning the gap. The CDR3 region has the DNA TGCGCCAGCAGTCAATCATACAGGGTCTCCTACAATGAGCAGTTCTTC. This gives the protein CASSQSYRVSYNEQFF.

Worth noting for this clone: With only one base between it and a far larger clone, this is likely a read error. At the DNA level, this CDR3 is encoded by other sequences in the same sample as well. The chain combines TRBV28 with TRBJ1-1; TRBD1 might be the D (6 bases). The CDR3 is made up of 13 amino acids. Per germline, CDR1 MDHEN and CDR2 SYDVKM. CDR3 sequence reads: CASRGRSNTEAFF. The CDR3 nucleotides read TGTGCTAGCAGGGGACGGTCGAACACTGAAGCTTTCTTT.

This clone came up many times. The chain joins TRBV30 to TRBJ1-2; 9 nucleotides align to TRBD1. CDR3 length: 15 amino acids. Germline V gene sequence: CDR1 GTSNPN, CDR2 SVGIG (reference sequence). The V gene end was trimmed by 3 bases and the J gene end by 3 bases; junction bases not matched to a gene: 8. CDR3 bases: TGTGCCTGGAGCCGGGACAGGGATGGGGACTATGGCTACACCTTC. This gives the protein CAWSRDRDGDYGYTF. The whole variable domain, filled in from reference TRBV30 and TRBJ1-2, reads SQTIHQWPATLVQPVGSPLSLECTVEGTSNPNLYWYRQAAGRGLQLLFYSVGIGQISSEVPQNLSASRPQDRQFILSSKKLLLSDSGFYLCAWSRDRDGDYGYTFGSGTRLTVV.

The CDR3: CASSPGGSGETQYF. The CDR3 nucleotides read TGTGCCAGCTCACCCGGCGGGAGTGGAGAGACCCAGTACTTC. The chain carries TRBV18 and TRBJ2-5; 7 nucleotides agree with TRBD2. Germline V lookup: CDR1 KGHSH, CDR2 LQKENI. V lost 3 bases and J lost 4; bases outside the gene matches: 5. This CDR3 contains 14 residues. Filled out from reference TRBV18 and TRBJ2-5, the complete variable domain reads NAGVMQNPRHLVRRRGQEARLRCSPMKGHSHVYWYRQLPEEGLKFMVYLQKENIIDESGMPKERFSAEFPKEGPSILRIQQVVRGDSAAYFCASSPGGSGETQYFGPGTRLLVL.

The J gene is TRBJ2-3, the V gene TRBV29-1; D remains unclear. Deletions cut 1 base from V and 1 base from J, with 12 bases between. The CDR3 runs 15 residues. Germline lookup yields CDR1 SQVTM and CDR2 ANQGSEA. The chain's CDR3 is CSVEVTGRGTDTQYF. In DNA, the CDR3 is TGCAGCGTTGAAGTAACCGGTCGGGGCACAGATACGCAGTATTTT.

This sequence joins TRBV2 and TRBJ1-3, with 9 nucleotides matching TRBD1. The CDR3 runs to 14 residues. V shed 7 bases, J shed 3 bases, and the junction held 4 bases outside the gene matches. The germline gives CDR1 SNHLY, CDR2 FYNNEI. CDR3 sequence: CASTGQGVGNTIYF. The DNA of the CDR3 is TGTGCCAGCACGGGACAGGGTGTTGGAAACACCATATATTTT.

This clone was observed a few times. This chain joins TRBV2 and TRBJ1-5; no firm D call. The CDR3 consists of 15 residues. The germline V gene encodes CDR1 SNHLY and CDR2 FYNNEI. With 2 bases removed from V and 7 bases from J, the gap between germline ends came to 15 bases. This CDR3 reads CASSESRLEAQPQHF. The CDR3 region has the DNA TGTGCCAGCAGTGAATCCAGACTGGAGGCCCAGCCCCAGCATTTT.

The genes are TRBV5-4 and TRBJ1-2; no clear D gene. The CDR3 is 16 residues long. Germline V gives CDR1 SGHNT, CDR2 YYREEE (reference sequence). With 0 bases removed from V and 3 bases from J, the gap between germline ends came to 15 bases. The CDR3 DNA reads TGTGCCAGCAGCTTGGGGATGAATGGGAGGGACTATGGCTACACCTTC. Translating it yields CASSLGMNGRDYGYTF.

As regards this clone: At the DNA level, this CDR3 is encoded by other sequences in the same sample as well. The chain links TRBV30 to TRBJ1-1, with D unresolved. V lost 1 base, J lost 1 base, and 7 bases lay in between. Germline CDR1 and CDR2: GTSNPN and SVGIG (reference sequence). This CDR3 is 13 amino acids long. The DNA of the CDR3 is TGTGCCTGGAGTGGACAAGCGAACACTGAAGCTTTCTTT. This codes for CAWSGQANTEAFF.

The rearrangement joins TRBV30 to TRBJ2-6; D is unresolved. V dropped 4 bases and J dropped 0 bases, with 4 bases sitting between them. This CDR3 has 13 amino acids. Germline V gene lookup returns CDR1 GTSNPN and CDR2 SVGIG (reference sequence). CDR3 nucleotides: TGTGCCTGGATGAACTCTGGGGCCAACGTCCTGACTTTC. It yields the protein CAWMNSGANVLTF.

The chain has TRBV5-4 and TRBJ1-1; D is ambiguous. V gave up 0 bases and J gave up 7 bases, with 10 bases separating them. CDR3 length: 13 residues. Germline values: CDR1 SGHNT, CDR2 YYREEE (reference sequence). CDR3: CASSLDPSGEAFF. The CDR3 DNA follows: TGTGCCAGCAGCTTGGACCCATCCGGTGAAGCTTTCTTT.

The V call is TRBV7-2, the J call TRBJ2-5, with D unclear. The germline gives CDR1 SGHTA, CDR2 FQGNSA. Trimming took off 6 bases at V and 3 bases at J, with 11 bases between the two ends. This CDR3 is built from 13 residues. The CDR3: CASRQYIKETQYF. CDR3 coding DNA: TGTGCCAGCAGGCAATATATCAAAGAGACCCAGTACTTC.

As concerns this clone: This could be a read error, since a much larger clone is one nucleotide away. Written as DNA, the CDR3 is TGTGCCAGCTCACCAGGACGCTGCAATGAGCAGTTCTTC. It codes for CASSPGRCNEQFF. This chain connects TRBV18 to TRBJ2-1; D is unclear. Trimming took 2 bases from V and 6 from J, leaving 8 bases between them. The CDR3 contains 13 residues. Germline CDR1 is KGHSH and CDR2 is LQKENI.

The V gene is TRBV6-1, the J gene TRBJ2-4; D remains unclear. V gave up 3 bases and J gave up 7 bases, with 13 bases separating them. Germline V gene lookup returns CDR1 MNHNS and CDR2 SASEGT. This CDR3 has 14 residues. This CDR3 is CASSDSGFLNIQYF. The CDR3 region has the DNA TGTGCCAGCAGTGACAGTGGATTTCTTAACATTCAGTACTTC.

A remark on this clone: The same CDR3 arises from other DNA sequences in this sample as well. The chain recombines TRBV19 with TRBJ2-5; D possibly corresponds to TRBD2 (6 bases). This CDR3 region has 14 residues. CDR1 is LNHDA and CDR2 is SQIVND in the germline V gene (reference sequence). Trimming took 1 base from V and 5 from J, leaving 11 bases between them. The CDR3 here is CASSIAGGVETQYF. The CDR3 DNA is TGTGCCAGTAGTATAGCCGGGGGAGTGGAGACCCAGTACTTC. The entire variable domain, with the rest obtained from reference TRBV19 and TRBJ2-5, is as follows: DGGITQSPKYLFRKEGQNVTLSCEQNLNHDAMYWYRQDPGQGLRLIYYSQIVNDFQKGDIAEGYSVSREKKESFPLTVTSAQKNPTAFYLCASSIAGGVETQYFGPGTRLLVL.

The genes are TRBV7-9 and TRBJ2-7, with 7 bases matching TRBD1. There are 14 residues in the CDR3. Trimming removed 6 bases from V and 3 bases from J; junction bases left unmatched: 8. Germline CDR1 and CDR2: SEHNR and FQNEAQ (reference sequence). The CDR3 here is CASRSDREFYEQYF. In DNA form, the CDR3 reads TGTGCCAGCAGATCCGACAGGGAATTCTACGAGCAGTACTTC.

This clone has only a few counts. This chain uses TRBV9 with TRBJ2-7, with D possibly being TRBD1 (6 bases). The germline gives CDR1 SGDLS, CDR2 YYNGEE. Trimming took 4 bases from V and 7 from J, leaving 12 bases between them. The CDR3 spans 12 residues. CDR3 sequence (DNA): TGTGCCAGCAGCCCAGGGGCCGGTGAGCAGTACTTC. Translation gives CASSPGAGEQYF.

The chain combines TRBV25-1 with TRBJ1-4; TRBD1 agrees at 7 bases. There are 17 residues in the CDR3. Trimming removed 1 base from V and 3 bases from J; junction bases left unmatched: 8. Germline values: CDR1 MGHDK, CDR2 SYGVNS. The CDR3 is CASSESVGQASNEKLFF. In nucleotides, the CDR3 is TGTGCCAGCAGTGAATCCGTAGGACAGGCCTCTAATGAAAAACTGTTTTTT.

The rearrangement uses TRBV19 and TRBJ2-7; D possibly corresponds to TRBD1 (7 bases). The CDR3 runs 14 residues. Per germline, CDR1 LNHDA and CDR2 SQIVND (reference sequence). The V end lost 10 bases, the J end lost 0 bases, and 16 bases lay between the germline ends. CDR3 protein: CATSRGANSYEQYF. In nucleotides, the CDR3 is TGTGCCACTAGCAGGGGGGCCAACTCCTACGAGCAGTACTTC.

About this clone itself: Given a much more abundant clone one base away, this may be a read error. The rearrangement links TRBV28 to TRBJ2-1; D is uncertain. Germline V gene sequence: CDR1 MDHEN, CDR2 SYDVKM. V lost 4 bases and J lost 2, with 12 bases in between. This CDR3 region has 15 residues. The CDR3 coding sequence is TGTGCCAGCAGTTACGGCCTTAGCCCCTACAATGAGCAGTTCTTC. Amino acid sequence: CASSYGLSPYNEQFF. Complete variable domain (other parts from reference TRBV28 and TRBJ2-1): DVKVTQSSRYLVKRTGEKVFLECVQDMDHENMFWYRQDPGLGLRLIYFSYDVKMKEKGDIPEGYSVSREKKERFSLILESASTNQTSMYLCASSYGLSPYNEQFFGPGTRLTVL.

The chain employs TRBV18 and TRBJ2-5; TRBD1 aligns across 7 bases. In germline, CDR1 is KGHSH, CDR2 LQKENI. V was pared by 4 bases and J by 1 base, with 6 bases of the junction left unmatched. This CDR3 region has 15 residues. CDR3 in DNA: TGTGCCAGCTCACTCGACAGGGCCGGCCAAGAGACCCAGTACTTC. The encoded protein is CASSLDRAGQETQYF.

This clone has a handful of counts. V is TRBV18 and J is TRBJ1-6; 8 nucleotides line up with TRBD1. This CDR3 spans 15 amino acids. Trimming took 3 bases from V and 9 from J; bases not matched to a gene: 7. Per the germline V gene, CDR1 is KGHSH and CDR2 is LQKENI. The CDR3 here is CASSPTRQGISPLHF. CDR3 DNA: TGTGCCAGCTCACCTACGCGACAGGGGATTTCACCCCTCCACTTT.

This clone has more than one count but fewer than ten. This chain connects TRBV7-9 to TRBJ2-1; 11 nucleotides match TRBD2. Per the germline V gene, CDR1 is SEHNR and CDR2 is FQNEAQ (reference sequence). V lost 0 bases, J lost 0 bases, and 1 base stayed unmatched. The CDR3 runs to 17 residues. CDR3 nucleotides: TGTGCCAGCAGCTTAGCGGGGACTAGCGGCTCCTACAATGAGCAGTTCTTC. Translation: CASSLAGTSGSYNEQFF. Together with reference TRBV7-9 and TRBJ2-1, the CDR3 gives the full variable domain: DTGVSQNPRHKITKRGQNVTFRCDPISEHNRLYWYRQTLGQGPEFLTYFQNEAQLEKSRLLSDRFSAERPKGSFSTLEIQRTEQGDSAMYLCASSLAGTSGSYNEQFFGPGTRLTVL.

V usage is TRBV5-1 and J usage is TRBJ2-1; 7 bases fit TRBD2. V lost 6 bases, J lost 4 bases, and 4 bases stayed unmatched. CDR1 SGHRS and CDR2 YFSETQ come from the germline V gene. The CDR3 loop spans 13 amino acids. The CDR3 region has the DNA TGCGCCAGCAAACCTAGCGGTTACAATGAGCAGTTCTTC. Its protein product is CASKPSGYNEQFF.

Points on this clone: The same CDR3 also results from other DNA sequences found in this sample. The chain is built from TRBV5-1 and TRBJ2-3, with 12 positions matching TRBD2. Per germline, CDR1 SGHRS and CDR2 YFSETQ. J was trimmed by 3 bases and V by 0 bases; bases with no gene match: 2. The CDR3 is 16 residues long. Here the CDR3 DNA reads TGCGCCAGCAGCTTGGGACTAGCGGGAGTTACAGATACGCAGTATTTT. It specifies CASSLGLAGVTDTQYF.

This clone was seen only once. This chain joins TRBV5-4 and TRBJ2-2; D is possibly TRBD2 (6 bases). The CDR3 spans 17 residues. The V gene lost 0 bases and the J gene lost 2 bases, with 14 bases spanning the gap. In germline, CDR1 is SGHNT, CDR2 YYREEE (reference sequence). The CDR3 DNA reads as TGTGCCAGCAGCTTGGGAGGGCGGGGTGCCAACACCGGGGAGCTGTTTTTT. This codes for CASSLGGRGANTGELFF.

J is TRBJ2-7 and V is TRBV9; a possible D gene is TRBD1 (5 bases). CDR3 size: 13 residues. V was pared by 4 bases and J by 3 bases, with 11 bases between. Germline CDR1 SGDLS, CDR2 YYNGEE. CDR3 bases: TGTGCCAGCAGCCCCAGGGATTTCTACGAGCAGTACTTC. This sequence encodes CASSPRDFYEQYF.

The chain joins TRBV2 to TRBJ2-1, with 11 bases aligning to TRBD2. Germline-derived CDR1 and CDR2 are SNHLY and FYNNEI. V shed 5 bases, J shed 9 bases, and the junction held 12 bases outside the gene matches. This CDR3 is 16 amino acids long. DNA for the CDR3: TGTGCCAGCAGTTTCGAGACTAGCGGGATAGTGGGTGAGCAGTTCTTC. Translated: CASSFETSGIVGEQFF.